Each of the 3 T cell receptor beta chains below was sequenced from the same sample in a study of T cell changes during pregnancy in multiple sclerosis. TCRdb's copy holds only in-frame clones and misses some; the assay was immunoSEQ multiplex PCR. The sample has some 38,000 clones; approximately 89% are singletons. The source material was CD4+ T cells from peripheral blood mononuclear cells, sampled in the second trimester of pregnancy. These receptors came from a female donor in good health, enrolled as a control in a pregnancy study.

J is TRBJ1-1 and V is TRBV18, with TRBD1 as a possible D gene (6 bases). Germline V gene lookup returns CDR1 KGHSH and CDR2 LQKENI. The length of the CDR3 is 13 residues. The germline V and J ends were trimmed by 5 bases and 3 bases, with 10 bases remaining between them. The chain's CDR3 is CASSASGDTEAFF. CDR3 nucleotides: TGTGCCAGCTCAGCCTCAGGGGACACTGAAGCTTTCTTT.

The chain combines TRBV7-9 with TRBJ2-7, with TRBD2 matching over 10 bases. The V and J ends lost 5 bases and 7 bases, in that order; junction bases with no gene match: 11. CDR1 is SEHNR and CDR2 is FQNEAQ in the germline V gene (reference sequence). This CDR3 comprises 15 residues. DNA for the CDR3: TGTGCCAGCAGCCCTAGCGGGGGCCCCCTGGAGGAGCAGTACTTC. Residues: CASSPSGGPLEEQYF.

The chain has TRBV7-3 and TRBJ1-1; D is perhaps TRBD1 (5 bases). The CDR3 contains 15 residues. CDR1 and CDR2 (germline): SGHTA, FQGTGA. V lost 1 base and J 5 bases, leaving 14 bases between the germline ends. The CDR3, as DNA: TGTGCCAGCAGCTTAAGGCTGGCAGGGAATACTGAAGCTTTCTTT. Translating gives CASSLRLAGNTEAFF.